The 17 T cell receptor beta chains reported below all come from one sample, sequenced in a study of T cell responses to AZD1222 COVID-19 vaccine. Sequencing was performed with immunoSEQ multiplex PCR; in TCRdb, only in-frame clones are kept and a portion is missing. Found here are some 130,000 clones, approximately 91% of them singletons; the top ten hold 0.9% to 1.2%. Sequences were derived from peripheral blood, sampled 28 days after the second AZD1222 dose. The source is an adult who received the AZD1222 COVID-19 vaccine.

V gene TRBV24-1 combines with J gene TRBJ2-3, with D maybe TRBD1 (6 bases). CDR1 is KGHDR, CDR2 SFDVKD, per germline. V lost 2 bases, J lost 0 bases, and 14 bases lay in between. CDR3 size: 17 residues. The CDR3 spells CATSDWGHTFSTDTQYF. The DNA for the CDR3 is TGTGCCACCAGTGATTGGGGACACACATTTAGCACAGATACGCAGTATTTT.

This chain uses TRBV11-1 with TRBJ1-4, with 9 bases identical to TRBD1. Germline CDR1 is SGHAT and CDR2 is FQDESV (reference sequence). This CDR3 contains 15 residues. Trimming took 5 bases from V and 9 from J; bases not matched to a gene: 10. The CDR3 bases are TGTGCCAGCAGCGAACGGGACAGGGTCCACCAAAAACTGTTTTTT. Protein sequence: CASSERDRVHQKLFF. The whole variable domain, remainder taken from reference TRBV11-1 and TRBJ1-4, is EAEVAQSPRYKITEKSQAVAFWCDPISGHATLYWYRQILGQGPELLVQFQDESVVDDSQLPKDRFSAERLKGVDSTLKIQPAELGDSAMYLCASSERDRVHQKLFFGSGTQLSVL.

The genes are TRBV11-2 and TRBJ2-7; D call uncertain. Germline-derived CDR1 and CDR2 are SGHAT and FQNNGV. CDR3 length: 16 amino acids. V gave up 7 bases and J gave up 5 bases, with 24 bases separating them. The CDR3 DNA sequence: TGTGCCAGCATCCCGAGGTATAGTCGAGGTCTCGACGAGCAGTACTTC. It yields the protein CASIPRYSRGLDEQYF.

This chain joins TRBV11-2 and TRBJ2-7, with D possibly matching TRBD2 (6 bases). CDR3 length equals 19 residues. Germline lookup yields CDR1 SGHAT and CDR2 FQNNGV. The germline V and J ends were trimmed by 5 bases and 0 bases, with 26 bases remaining between them. The CDR3, as DNA: TGTGCCAGCAGCCCACGCGGGATTTCGGGCGGCTTAAGCTCCTACGAGCAGTACTTC. It translates to CASSPRGISGGLSSYEQYF.

The gene calls are TRBV23-1 and TRBJ2-7, with D perhaps TRBD2 (6 bases). TRBV23-1 is placed among ORFs of uncertain function. V lost 3 bases to trimming and J lost 1 base, with 19 bases between them. This CDR3 region has 17 residues. The CDR3 loop is CASSHSAGRNESYEQYF. DNA of the CDR3: TGCGCCAGCAGTCACTCCGCCGGGAGAAACGAATCCTACGAGCAGTACTTC.

Here the CDR3 reads CASSLSPTTGGYTF. The CDR3 DNA is TGTGCCAGCAGCTTATCCCCGACAACGGGAGGCTACACCTTC. The genes are TRBV7-3 and TRBJ1-2; no clear D. The CDR3 consists of 14 residues. Trimming stripped 2 bases from V and 8 bases from J, with 15 bases between. In germline, CDR1 is SGHTA, CDR2 FQGTGA.

The chain has TRBV19 and TRBJ1-1; a possible D gene is TRBD1 (5 bases). Trimming removed 6 bases at V and 3 bases at J, with 11 bases between. Germline V gene sequence: CDR1 LNHDA, CDR2 SQIVND (reference sequence). The CDR3 is 13 residues long. The CDR3 bases are TGTGCCAGTAGACCAGACAGATACACTGAAGCTTTCTTT. It specifies CASRPDRYTEAFF. Complete variable domain (other parts from reference TRBV19 and TRBJ1-1): DGGITQSPKYLFRKEGQNVTLSCEQNLNHDAMYWYRQDPGQGLRLIYYSQIVNDFQKGDIAEGYSVSREKKESFPLTVTSAQKNPTAFYLCASRPDRYTEAFFGQGTRLTVV.

This rearrangement joins TRBV5-1 to TRBJ2-3; a weak D match, TRBD1 (6 bases). The CDR3 is made up of 15 amino acids. Trimming cost V 0 bases and J 5 bases, with 13 bases left between them. In germline, CDR1 is SGHRS, CDR2 YFSETQ. The CDR3 DNA sequence: TGCGCCAGCAGCTTGGAGAACAGGGTAGGAGATACGCAGTATTTT. Its translation: CASSLENRVGDTQYF.

The chain has TRBV11-3 and TRBJ2-1, with 8 bases lining up with TRBD2. V shed 1 base and J 6 bases; nucleotides not matched to a gene: 5. The germline V gene has CDR1 SGHNT and CDR2 YENEEA. This CDR3 contains 15 residues. In DNA form, the CDR3 reads TGTGCCAGCAGCTTAGGAAGCGGGGGCTTCAATGAGCAGTTCTTC. Its protein product is CASSLGSGGFNEQFF.

The rearrangement joins TRBV2 to TRBJ1-1; 10 bases agree with TRBD1. The CDR3 length is 14 residues. From germline, CDR1 is SNHLY and CDR2 FYNNEI. The J segment lost 7 bases and the V segment lost 8 bases, leaving 10 bases of the junction unmatched. CDR3 nucleotides: TGTGCCAGCCGGGACAGGGGACGGGGGGTTGAAGCTTTCTTT. Protein: CASRDRGRGVEAFF.

The chain is built from TRBV6-2 or TRBV6-3 and TRBJ1-4, with D possibly being TRBD1 (6 bases). The V and J ends lost 4 bases and 3 bases respectively, with 9 bases between them. CDR1 and CDR2 from the germline V gene are MNHEY and SVGEGT. CDR3 length: 14 amino acids. CDR3 protein: CASSSDRPNEKLFF. CDR3 DNA: TGTGCCAGCAGTTCGGACAGACCTAATGAAAAACTGTTTTTT.

The chain is built from TRBV18 and TRBJ1-5; a possible D gene is TRBD1 (5 bases). The V end was cut by 5 bases, the J end by 1 base, with 15 bases between. Germline loops: CDR1 KGHSH, CDR2 LQKENI. This CDR3 comprises 16 residues. Here the CDR3 DNA reads TGTGCCAGCTCATCGTCGCTTGGGGGGAGCAATCAGCCCCAGCATTTT. Its protein product is CASSSSLGGSNQPQHF.

The V gene is TRBV29-1, the J gene TRBJ2-5, with D tentatively TRBD2 (5 bases). Trimming left V 0 bases short and J 4 bases short, with 9 bases between. The germline gives CDR1 SQVTM, CDR2 ANQGSEA. This CDR3 region has 13 residues. In nucleotides, the CDR3 is TGCAGCGTTGAAGATCCAGGAGGAGAGACCCAGTACTTC. It encodes CSVEDPGGETQYF.

The CDR3 DNA reads as TGTGCCAGCAGCTTGTTACAGTCCTACGAGCAGTACTTC. This gives the protein CASSLLQSYEQYF. This rearrangement joins TRBV5-6 to TRBJ2-7; no definite D call. The CDR3 sequence is 13 residues long. V was cut by 1 base and J by 1 base, with 6 bases left in between. Germline values: CDR1 SGHDT, CDR2 YYEEEE.

This chain links TRBV2 with TRBJ2-1; TRBD1 agrees at 11 bases. The CDR3 is 12 residues long. CDR1 is SNHLY, CDR2 FYNNEI, per germline. Germline trimming cut 4 bases from V and 11 bases from J; bases unmatched to any gene: 1. The CDR3 DNA is TGTGCCAGCAGTGGGACAGGGGGCCAGCAGTTCTTC. Amino acid sequence: CASSGTGGQQFF.

The chain is built from TRBV15 and TRBJ2-4, with D possibly being TRBD2 (5 bases). V lost 3 bases and J 8 bases, leaving 17 bases between the germline ends. Germline assignment: CDR1 LNHNV and CDR2 YYDKDF (reference sequence). There are 15 residues in the CDR3. CDR3 bases: TGTGCCACCAGCAGTCCTACCCGGAGGTTGGACATTCAGTACTTC. Its protein product is CATSSPTRRLDIQYF.

The chain links TRBV2 to TRBJ2-7; D may be TRBD1 (5 bases). V was cut by 2 bases and J by 6 bases, with 8 bases left in between. The CDR3 is 12 amino acids. Per germline, CDR1 SNHLY and CDR2 FYNNEI. CDR3 DNA: TGTGCCAGCAGTGAACAGGGTAGCGAGCAGTACTTC. Amino acids: CASSEQGSEQYF.